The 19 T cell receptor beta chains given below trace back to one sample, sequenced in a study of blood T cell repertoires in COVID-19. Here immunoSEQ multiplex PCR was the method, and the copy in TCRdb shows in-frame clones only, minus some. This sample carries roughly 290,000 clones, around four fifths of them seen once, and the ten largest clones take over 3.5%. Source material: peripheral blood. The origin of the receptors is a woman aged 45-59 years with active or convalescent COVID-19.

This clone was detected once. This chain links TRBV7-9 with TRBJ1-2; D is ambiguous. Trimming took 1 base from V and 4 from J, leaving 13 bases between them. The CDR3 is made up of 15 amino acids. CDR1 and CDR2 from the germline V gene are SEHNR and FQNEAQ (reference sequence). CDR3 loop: CASSLGSNLPYGYTF. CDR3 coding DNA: TGTGCCAGCAGCTTAGGGAGTAATCTACCCTATGGCTACACCTTC. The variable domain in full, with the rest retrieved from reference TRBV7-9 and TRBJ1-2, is DTGVSQNPRHKITKRGQNVTFRCDPISEHNRLYWYRQTLGQGPEFLTYFQNEAQLEKSRLLSDRFSAERPKGSFSTLEIQRTEQGDSAMYLCASSLGSNLPYGYTFGSGTRLTVV.

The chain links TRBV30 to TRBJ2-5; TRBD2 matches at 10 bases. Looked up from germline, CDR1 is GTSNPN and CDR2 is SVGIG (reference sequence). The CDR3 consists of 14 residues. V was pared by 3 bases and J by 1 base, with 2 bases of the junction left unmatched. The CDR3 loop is CAWRLAGGQETQYF. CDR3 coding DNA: TGTGCCTGGAGATTAGCGGGGGGCCAAGAGACCCAGTACTTC.

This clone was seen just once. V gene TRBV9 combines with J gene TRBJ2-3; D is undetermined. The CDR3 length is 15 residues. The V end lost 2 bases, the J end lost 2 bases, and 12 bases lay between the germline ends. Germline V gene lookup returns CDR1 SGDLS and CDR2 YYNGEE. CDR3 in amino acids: CASSVLGWSTDTQYF. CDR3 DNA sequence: TGTGCCAGCAGCGTCCTAGGATGGTCCACAGATACGCAGTATTTT. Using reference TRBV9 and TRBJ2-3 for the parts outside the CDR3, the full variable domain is DSGVTQTPKHLITATGQRVTLRCSPRSGDLSVYWYQQSLDQGLQFLIQYYNGEERAKGNILERFSAQQFPDLHSELNLSSLELGDSALYFCASSVLGWSTDTQYFGPGTRLTVL.

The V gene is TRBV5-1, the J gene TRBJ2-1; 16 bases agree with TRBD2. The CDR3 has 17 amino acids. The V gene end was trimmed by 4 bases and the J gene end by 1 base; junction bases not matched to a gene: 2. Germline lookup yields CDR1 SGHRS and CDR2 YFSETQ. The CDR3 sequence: CASSVGLAGGSYNEQFF. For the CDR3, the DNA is TGCGCCAGCAGCGTGGGACTAGCGGGAGGGTCCTACAATGAGCAGTTCTTC. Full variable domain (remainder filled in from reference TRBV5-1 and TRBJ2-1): KAGVTQTPRYLIKTRGQQVTLSCSPISGHRSVSWYQQTPGQGLQFLFEYFSETQRNKGNFPGRFSGRQFSNSRSEMNVSTLELGDSALYLCASSVGLAGGSYNEQFFGPGTRLTVL.

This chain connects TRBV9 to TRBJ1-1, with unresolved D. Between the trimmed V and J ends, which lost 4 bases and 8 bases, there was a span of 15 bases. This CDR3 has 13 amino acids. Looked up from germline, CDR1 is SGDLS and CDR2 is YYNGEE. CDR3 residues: CASSRRVGEEAFF. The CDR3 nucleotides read TGTGCCAGCAGCAGGCGCGTCGGGGAAGAAGCTTTCTTT. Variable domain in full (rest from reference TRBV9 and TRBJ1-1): DSGVTQTPKHLITATGQRVTLRCSPRSGDLSVYWYQQSLDQGLQFLIQYYNGEERAKGNILERFSAQQFPDLHSELNLSSLELGDSALYFCASSRRVGEEAFFGQGTRLTVV.

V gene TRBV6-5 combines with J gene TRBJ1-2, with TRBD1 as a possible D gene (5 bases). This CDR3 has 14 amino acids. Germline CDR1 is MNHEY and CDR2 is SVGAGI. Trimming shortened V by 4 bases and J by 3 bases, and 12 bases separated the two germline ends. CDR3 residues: CASSFRGGDYGYTF. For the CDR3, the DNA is TGTGCCAGCAGTTTCCGGGGAGGGGACTATGGCTACACCTTC.

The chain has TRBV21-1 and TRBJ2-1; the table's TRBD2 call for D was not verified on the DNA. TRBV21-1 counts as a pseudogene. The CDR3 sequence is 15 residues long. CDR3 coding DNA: TGTGCCAGCAGCCCCGGAGTAGCGCGCAACAATGAGCAGTTCTTC. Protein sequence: CASSPGVARNNEQFF.

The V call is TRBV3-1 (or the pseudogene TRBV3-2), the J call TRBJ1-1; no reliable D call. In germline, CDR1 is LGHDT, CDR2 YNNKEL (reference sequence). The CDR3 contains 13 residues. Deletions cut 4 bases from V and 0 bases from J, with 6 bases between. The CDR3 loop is CASSLKLNTEAFF. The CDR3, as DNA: TGTGCCAGCAGCCTAAAATTGAACACTGAAGCTTTCTTT.

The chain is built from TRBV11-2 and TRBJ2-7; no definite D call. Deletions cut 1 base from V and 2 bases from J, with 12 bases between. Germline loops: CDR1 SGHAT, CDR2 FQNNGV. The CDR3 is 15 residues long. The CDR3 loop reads CASSLVARRPYEQYF. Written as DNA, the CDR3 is TGTGCCAGCAGCTTAGTGGCTAGACGACCCTACGAGCAGTACTTC.

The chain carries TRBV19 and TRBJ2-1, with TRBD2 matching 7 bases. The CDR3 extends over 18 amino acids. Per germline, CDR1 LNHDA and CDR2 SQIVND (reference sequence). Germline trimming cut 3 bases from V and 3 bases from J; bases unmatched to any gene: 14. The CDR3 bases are TGTGCCAGTAGTATTGCTCTCCCCGGACTAGGGAGCTACAATGAGCAGTTCTTC. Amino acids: CASSIALPGLGSYNEQFF.

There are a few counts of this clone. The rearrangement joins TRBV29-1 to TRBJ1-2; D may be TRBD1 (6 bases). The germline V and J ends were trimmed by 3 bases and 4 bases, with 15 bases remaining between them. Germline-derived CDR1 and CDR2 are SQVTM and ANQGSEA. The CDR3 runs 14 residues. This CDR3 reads CSVEKGVEGYGYTF. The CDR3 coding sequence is TGCAGCGTTGAGAAGGGGGTAGAGGGCTATGGCTACACCTTC.

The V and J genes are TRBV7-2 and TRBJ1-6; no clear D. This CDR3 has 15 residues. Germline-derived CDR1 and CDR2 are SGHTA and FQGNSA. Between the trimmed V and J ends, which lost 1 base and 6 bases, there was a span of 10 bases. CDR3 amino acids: CASSLGFGGNSPLHF. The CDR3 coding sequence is TGTGCCAGCAGCTTAGGTTTCGGTGGTAATTCACCCCTCCACTTT.

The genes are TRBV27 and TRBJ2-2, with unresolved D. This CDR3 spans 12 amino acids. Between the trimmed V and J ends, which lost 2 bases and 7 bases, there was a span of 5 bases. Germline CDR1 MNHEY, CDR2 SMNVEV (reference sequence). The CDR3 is CASSLIGGELFF. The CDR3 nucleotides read TGTGCCAGCAGTTTAATCGGCGGGGAGCTGTTTTTT.

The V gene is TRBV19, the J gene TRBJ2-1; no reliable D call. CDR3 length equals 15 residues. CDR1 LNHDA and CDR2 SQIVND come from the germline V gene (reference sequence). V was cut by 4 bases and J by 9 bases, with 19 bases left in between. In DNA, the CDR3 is TGTGCCAGTAGTAACACCCGGGTCCCAGTCGGTGAGCAGTTCTTC. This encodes CASSNTRVPVGEQFF.

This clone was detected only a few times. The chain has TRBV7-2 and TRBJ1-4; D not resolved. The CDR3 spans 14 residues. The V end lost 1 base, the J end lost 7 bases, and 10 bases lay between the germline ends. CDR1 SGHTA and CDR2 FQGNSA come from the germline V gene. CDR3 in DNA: TGTGCCAGCAGCTTAGATAGCGGCGGTGAAAAACTGTTTTTT. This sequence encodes CASSLDSGGEKLFF. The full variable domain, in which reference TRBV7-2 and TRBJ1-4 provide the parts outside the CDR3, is GAGVSQSPSNKVTEKGKDVELRCDPISGHTALYWYRQSLGQGLEFLIYFQGNSAPDKSGLPSDRFSAERTGGSVSTLTIQRTQQEDSAVYLCASSLDSGGEKLFFGSGTQLSVL.

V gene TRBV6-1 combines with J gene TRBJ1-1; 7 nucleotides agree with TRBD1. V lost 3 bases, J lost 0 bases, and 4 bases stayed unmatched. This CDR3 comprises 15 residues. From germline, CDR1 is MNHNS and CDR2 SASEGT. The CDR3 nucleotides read TGTGCCAGCAGTGACAGGGACAGCGTGAACACTGAAGCTTTCTTT. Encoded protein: CASSDRDSVNTEAFF.

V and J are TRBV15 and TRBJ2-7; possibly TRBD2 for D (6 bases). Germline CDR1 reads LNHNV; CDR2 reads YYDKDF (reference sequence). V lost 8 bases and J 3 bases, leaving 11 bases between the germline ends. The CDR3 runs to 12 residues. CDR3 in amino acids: CATGGTRYEQYF. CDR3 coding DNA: TGTGCCACCGGGGGGACTCGCTACGAGCAGTACTTC. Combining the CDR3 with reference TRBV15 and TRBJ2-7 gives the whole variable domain DAMVIQNPRYQVTQFGKPVTLSCSQTLNHNVMYWYQQKSSQAPKLLFHYYDKDFNNEADTPDNFQSRRPNTSFCFLDIRSPGLGDTAMYLCATGGTRYEQYFGPGTRLTVT.

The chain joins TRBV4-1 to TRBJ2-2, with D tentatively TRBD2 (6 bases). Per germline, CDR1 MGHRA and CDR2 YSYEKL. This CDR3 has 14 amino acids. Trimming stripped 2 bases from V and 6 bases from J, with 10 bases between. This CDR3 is CASSQPTRAGELFF. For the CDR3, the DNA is TGCGCCAGCAGCCAACCGACTAGGGCCGGGGAGCTGTTTTTT.

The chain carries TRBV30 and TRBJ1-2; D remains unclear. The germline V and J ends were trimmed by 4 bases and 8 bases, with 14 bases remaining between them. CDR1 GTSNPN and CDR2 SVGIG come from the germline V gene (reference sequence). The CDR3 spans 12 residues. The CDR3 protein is CAWKRTRGGYTF. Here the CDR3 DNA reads TGTGCCTGGAAGAGGACGCGCGGGGGCTACACCTTC. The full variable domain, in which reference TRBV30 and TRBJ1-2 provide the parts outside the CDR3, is SQTIHQWPATLVQPVGSPLSLECTVEGTSNPNLYWYRQAAGRGLQLLFYSVGIGQISSEVPQNLSASRPQDRQFILSSKKLLLSDSGFYLCAWKRTRGGYTFGSGTRLTVV.